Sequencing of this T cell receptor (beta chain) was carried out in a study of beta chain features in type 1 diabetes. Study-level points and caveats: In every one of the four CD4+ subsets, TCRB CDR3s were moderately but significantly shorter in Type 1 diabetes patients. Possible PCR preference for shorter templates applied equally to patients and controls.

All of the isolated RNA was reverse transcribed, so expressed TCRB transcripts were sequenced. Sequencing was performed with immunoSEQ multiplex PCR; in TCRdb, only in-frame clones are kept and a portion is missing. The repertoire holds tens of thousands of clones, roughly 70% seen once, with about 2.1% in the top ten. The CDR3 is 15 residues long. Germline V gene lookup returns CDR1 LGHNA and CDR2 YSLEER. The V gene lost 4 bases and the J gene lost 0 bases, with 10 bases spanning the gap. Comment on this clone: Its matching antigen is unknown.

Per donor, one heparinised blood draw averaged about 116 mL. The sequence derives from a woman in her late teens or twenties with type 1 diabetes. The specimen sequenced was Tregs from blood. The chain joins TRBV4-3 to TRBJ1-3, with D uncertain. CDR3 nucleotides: TGCGCCAGCAGCCCCCGGGTTTCCTCTGGAAACACCATATATTTT. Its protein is CASSPRVSSGNTIYF.